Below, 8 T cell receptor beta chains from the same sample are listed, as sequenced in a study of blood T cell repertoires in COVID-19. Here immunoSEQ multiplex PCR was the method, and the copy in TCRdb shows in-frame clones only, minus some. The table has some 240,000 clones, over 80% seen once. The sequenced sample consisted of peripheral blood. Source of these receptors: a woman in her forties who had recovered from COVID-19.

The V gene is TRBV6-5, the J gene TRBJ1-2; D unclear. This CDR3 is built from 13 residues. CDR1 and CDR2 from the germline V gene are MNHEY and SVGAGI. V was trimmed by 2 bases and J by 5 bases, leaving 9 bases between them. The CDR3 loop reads CASSYGGSYGYTF. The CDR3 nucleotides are TGTGCCAGCAGTTACGGCGGTTCTTATGGCTACACCTTC.

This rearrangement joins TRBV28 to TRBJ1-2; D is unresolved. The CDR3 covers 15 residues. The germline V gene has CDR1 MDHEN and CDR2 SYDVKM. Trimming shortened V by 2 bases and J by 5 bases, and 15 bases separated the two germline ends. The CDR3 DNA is TGTGCCAGCAGTTTAATTCAGCGGACGAAGTATGGCTACACCTTC. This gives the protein CASSLIQRTKYGYTF.

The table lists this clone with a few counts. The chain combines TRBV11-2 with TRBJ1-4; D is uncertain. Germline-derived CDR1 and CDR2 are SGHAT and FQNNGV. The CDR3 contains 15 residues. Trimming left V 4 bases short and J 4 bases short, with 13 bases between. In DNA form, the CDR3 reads TGTGCCAGCAGCTCCCTTGGGAGTAGTAATGAAAAACTGTTTTTT. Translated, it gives CASSSLGSSNEKLFF. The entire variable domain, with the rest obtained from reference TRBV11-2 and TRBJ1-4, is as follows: EAGVAQSPRYKIIEKRQSVAFWCNPISGHATLYWYQQILGQGPKLLIQFQNNGVVDDSQLPKDRFSAERLKGVDSTLKIQPAKLEDSAVYLCASSSLGSSNEKLFFGSGTQLSVL.

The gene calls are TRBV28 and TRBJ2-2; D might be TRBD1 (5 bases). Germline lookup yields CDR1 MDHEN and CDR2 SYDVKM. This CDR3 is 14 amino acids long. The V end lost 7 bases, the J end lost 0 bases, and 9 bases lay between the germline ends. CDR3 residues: CASIQGSNTGELFF. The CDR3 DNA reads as TGTGCCAGCATCCAGGGATCGAACACCGGGGAGCTGTTTTTT.

The CDR3, as DNA: TGTGCCAGCAGCTTGGCACACGTCCTGGAGCAGTACTTC. It yields the protein CASSLAHVLEQYF. This chain joins TRBV5-5 and TRBJ2-7; D is ambiguous. Trimming removed 0 bases from V and 7 bases from J, with 11 bases in between. CDR1 and CDR2 (germline): SGHKS, YYEKEE (reference sequence). There are 13 residues in the CDR3.

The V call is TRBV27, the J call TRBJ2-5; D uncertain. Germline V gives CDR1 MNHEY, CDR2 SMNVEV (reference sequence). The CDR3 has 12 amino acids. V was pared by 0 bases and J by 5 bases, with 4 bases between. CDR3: CASSLSGETQYF. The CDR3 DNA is TGTGCCAGCAGTTTATCCGGGGAGACCCAGTACTTC.

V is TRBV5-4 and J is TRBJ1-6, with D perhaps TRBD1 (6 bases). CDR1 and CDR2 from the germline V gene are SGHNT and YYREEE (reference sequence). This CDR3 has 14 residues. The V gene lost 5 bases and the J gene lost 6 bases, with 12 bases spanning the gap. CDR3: CASSPRGRNSPLHF. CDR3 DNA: TGTGCCAGCAGTCCCAGGGGTCGTAATTCACCCCTCCACTTT. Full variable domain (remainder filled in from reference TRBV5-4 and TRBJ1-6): ETGVTQSPTHLIKTRGQQVTLRCSSQSGHNTVSWYQQALGQGPQFIFQYYREEENGRGNFPPRFSGLQFPNYSSELNVNALELDDSALYLCASSPRGRNSPLHFGNGTRLTVT.

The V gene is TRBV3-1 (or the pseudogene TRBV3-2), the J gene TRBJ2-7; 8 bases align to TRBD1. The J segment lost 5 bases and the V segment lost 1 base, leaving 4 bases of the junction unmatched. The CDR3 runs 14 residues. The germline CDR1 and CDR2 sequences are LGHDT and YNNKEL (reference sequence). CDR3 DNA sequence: TGTGCCAGCAGCCAAGCCAGGGGGCGGCACGAGCAGTACTTC. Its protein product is CASSQARGRHEQYF.